This is a list of T cell receptor beta chains from one sample in a study of CD8 T cells in ankylosing spondylitis. TCRdb re-called the 5' RACE reads with MiXCR, one entry per CDR3 protein. The repertoire holds approximately 60,000 distinct CDR3 sequences, with roughly 6.2% as singletons. Sequencing was performed on synovial fluid, either unsorted or a sorted T cell fraction (not recorded which). The receptors come from a male donor with ankylosing spondylitis. CDR3s include the opening cysteine and the closing phenylalanine or tryptophan. D genes are given only for firm matches. The size of a clone is reported for some rows only, either as once, few or many, or as a class for expanded clones.

d_call,v_call,j_call,clone_size,cdr3_aa,cdr3_nt
NA,TRBV20-1,TRBJ2-7,many,CSASLALYEQYF,TGCAGTGCTAGCCTAGCTCTGTACGAGCAGTACTTC
NA,TRBV19,TRBJ1-1,many,CASIAWGARTEAFF,TGTGCCAGTATAGCTTGGGGGGCGCGAACTGAAGCTTTCTTT
TRBD1,TRBV4-2,TRBJ1-1,NA,CASSQEGTGASNTEAFF,TGTGCCAGCAGCCAAGAGGGGACAGGGGCTTCGAACACTGAAGCTTTCTTT
NA,TRBV29-1,TRBJ2-7,medium-sized,CSAGVGEQYF,TGCAGTGCTGGGGTCGGCGAGCAGTACTTC
NA,TRBV27,TRBJ2-7,many,CASRRQRDPRYEQYF,TGTGCCAGCAGGAGGCAGCGAGATCCCCGCTACGAGCAGTACTTC
NA,TRBV6-1,TRBJ1-1,many,CASSTWTALNTEAFF,TGTGCCAGCAGTACATGGACAGCTTTGAACACTGAAGCTTTCTTT
TRBD2,TRBV7-2,TRBJ2-1,many,CASSKGAGGVGDEQFF,TGTGCCAGCAGCAAGGGCGCGGGGGGAGTCGGGGATGAGCAGTTCTTC
NA,TRBV4-2,TRBJ2-1,many,CASSHGDSYNEQFF,TGTGCCAGCAGCCATGGAGACTCCTACAATGAGCAGTTCTTC
NA,TRBV20-1,TRBJ1-6,NA,CSGGRDMDSPLHF,TGCAGTGGGGGGAGAGATATGGATTCACCCCTCCACTTT
NA,TRBV7-7,TRBJ2-2,many,CASSSMTYGELFF,TGTGCCAGCAGCTCAATGACGTACGGGGAGCTGTTTTTT
NA,TRBV5-1,TRBJ2-6,many,CASSQGFSGANVLTF,TGCGCCAGCAGCCAGGGTTTCTCTGGGGCCAACGTCCTGACTTTC
NA,TRBV4-1,TRBJ1-2,NA,CASSQDGTGRGRSYGYTF,TGCGCCAGCAGCCAAGATGGGACGGGGAGGGGCCGGAGCTATGGCTACACCTTC
NA,TRBV7-8,TRBJ1-1,many,CASSLGGQNTEAFF,TGTGCCAGCAGCTTAGGGGGACAGAACACTGAAGCTTTCTTT
TRBD1,TRBV6-2/TRBV6-3,TRBJ1-5,NA,CASSYGTGYSNQPQHF,TGTGCCAGCAGTTATGGGACAGGATATAGCAATCAGCCCCAGCATTTT
NA,TRBV7-2,TRBJ2-7,NA,CASSLGRQELGYEQYF,TGTGCCAGCAGCTTAGGTAGGCAAGAATTAGGTTACGAGCAGTACTTC
NA,TRBV5-6,TRBJ2-3,many,CASSLEMWYGTDTQYF,TGTGCCAGCAGCTTGGAAATGTGGTACGGCACAGATACGCAGTATTTT
TRBD1,TRBV19,TRBJ2-1,many,CASSPGQTNEQFF,TGTGCCAGTAGCCCGGGACAGACCAATGAGCAGTTCTTC
NA,TRBV20-1,TRBJ2-2,many,CSARDGGRGGELFF,TGCAGTGCTAGAGATGGGGGGCGGGGCGGGGAGCTGTTTTTT
NA,TRBV2,TRBJ2-6,NA,CASKPGRRANVLTF,TGTGCCAGCAAGCCTGGAAGACGGGCCAACGTCCTGACTTTC
TRBD2,TRBV11-2,TRBJ2-1,many,CASSLGTSGIMGINEQFF,TGTGCCAGCAGCTTAGGTACTAGCGGAATAATGGGGATCAATGAGCAGTTCTTC
NA,TRBV2,TRBJ2-7,NA,CASGRQDSGEQYF,TGTGCCAGTGGGAGGCAGGACTCTGGCGAGCAGTACTTC
NA,TRBV15,TRBJ2-6,NA,CATSGLTSGANVLTF,TGTGCCACCAGCGGATTGACCTCTGGGGCCAACGTCCTGACTTTC
NA,TRBV20-1,TRBJ1-2,many,CSARMGDYGYTF,TGCAGTGCTAGGATGGGGGACTATGGCTACACCTTC
NA,TRBV2,TRBJ2-7,many,CASSGLVGQYF,TGTGCCAGCAGTGGTTTGGTTGGGCAGTACTTC
NA,TRBV27,TRBJ2-3,many,CASSLAYWRKDTQYF,TGTGCCAGCAGTTTAGCCTACTGGAGAAAAGATACGCAGTATTTT
TRBD2,TRBV14,TRBJ2-1,few,CASSQVASGSGEQFF,TGTGCCAGCAGCCAGGTCGCTAGCGGGAGCGGTGAGCAGTTCTTC
TRBD2,TRBV20-1,TRBJ2-1,medium-sized,CSARDPRATSGRYNEQFF,TGCAGTGCTAGAGATCCCCGGGCGACTAGCGGGAGGTACAATGAGCAGTTCTTC
NA,TRBV5-1,TRBJ1-2,few,CASSLVQGLNYGYTF,TGCGCCAGCAGCTTGGTACAGGGACTAAACTATGGCTACACCTTC
NA,TRBV27,TRBJ1-4,NA,CASSLWRSSEKLFF,TGTGCCAGCAGTTTGTGGCGTAGTAGTGAAAAACTGTTTTTT
NA,TRBV2,TRBJ2-3,many,CASSDSPLGDTQYF,TGTGCCAGCAGTGACTCACCTCTAGGCGATACGCAGTATTTT
TRBD2,TRBV15,TRBJ2-1,many,CATSRGASGGNEQFF,TGTGCCACCAGCAGAGGGGCTAGCGGGGGCAATGAGCAGTTCTTC
NA,TRBV6-6,TRBJ2-7,NA,CASSYRAAYEQYF,TGTGCCAGCAGTTATAGGGCAGCCTACGAGCAGTACTTC
TRBD2,TRBV20-1,TRBJ2-1,many,CSAMTGTSGEQFF,TGCAGTGCAATGACCGGGACTAGCGGGGAGCAGTTCTTC
NA,TRBV2,TRBJ2-7,few,CASSEALRGYEQYF,TGTGCCAGCAGTGAAGCGCTTCGGGGGTACGAGCAGTACTTC
TRBD1,TRBV18,TRBJ2-7,few,CATSRDRGRQYF,TGTGCCACCTCCCGAGACAGGGGGCGGCAGTACTTC
NA,TRBV7-8,TRBJ1-1,NA,CASSPRTLLRPTF,TGTGCCAGCAGTCCTCGGACACTGCTTCGTCCCACATTT
TRBD2,TRBV6-2/TRBV6-3,TRBJ2-2,NA,CASSPGLAGTGELFF,TGTGCCAGCAGTCCAGGACTAGCAGGGACCGGGGAGCTGTTTTTT
NA,TRBV10-3,TRBJ2-7,few,CAITQQVALGEQYF,TGTGCCATCACCCAACAGGTCGCCCTAGGTGAGCAGTACTTC
TRBD1,TRBV28,TRBJ1-2,medium-sized,CASGQGQGYTF,TGTGCCAGCGGACAGGGTCAGGGCTACACCTTC
NA,TRBV20-1,TRBJ2-7,NA,CSASPLRPAGTAAGEQYF,TGCAGTGCTAGTCCGCTTCGTCCCGCGGGAACAGCTGCCGGCGAGCAGTACTTC
TRBD2,TRBV6-5,TRBJ2-1,many,CASSLRSGRAAYNEQFF,TGTGCCAGCAGTTTACGAAGCGGGAGGGCCGCCTACAATGAGCAGTTCTTC
TRBD1,TRBV7-3,TRBJ2-7,many,CASSFGTEYEQYF,TGTGCCAGCAGCTTCGGGACAGAATACGAGCAGTACTTC
NA,TRBV7-8,TRBJ2-7,NA,CASSARYEQYF,TGTGCCAGCAGCGCCAGGTACGAGCAGTACTTC
NA,TRBV28,TRBJ2-5,few,CASGTRVGRRETQYF,TGTGCCAGCGGGACGCGGGTAGGACGAAGGGAGACCCAGTACTTC
NA,TRBV5-1,TRBJ1-4,few,CASSLALGEGGTNEKLFF,TGCGCCAGCAGCTTGGCCCTCGGGGAGGGTGGAACTAATGAAAAACTGTTTTTT
NA,TRBV27,TRBJ2-1,many,CASSFSLRYEQFF,TGTGCCAGCAGTTTTTCCCTGCGCTATGAGCAGTTCTTC
TRBD2,TRBV5-8,TRBJ2-3,NA,CASSLGLAGGTTDTQYF,TGTGCCAGCAGCTTGGGACTAGCGGGAGGGACCACAGATACGCAGTATTTT
NA,TRBV30,TRBJ2-3,many,CAWSVRLPSTDTQYF,TGTGCCTGGAGTGTACGGTTACCGAGCACAGATACGCAGTATTTT
NA,TRBV19,TRBJ1-5,many,CASGGMESNQPQHF,TGTGCCAGCGGGGGCATGGAGTCCAATCAGCCCCAGCATTTT
TRBD2,TRBV20-1,TRBJ2-1,few,CSARDRTSGVYNEQFF,TGCAGTGCTAGAGATAGGACTAGCGGAGTCTACAATGAGCAGTTCTTC
NA,TRBV6-2/TRBV6-3,TRBJ2-5,few,CASPPPGVGSQETQYF,TGTGCCAGCCCTCCCCCCGGGGTCGGTAGCCAAGAGACCCAGTACTTC
NA,TRBV6-2/TRBV6-3,TRBJ2-7,many,CASSYESGKVTYEQYF,TGTGCCAGCAGTTACGAATCGGGGAAGGTGACCTACGAGCAGTACTTC
NA,TRBV6-2/TRBV6-3,TRBJ1-3,NA,CASAGSGNTIYF,TGTGCCTCGGCGGGATCTGGAAACACCATATATTTT
NA,TRBV5-1,TRBJ2-1,few,CASSGMENHNEQFF,TGCGCCAGCAGCGGGATGGAGAACCACAATGAGCAGTTCTTC
NA,TRBV20-1,TRBJ1-1,many,CSARRQLLYTEAFF,TGCAGTGCTAGAAGACAGCTACTGTACACTGAAGCTTTCTTT
TRBD1,TRBV6-1,TRBJ2-2,few,CASSLRQGVETGELFF,TGTGCCAGCAGTCTCAGACAGGGCGTGGAGACCGGGGAGCTGTTTTTT
TRBD1,TRBV2,TRBJ1-4,few,CASSVYRGREKLFF,TGTGCCAGCAGTGTATACAGGGGGCGGGAAAAACTGTTTTTT
NA,TRBV28,TRBJ1-1,many,CASSPSRTYEAFF,TGTGCCAGCAGCCCCAGCAGAACCTATGAAGCTTTCTTT
TRBD2,TRBV7-3,TRBJ2-2,NA,CASSPATSGSLNTGELFF,TGTGCCAGCAGCCCTGCGACTAGCGGGAGTTTAAACACCGGGGAGCTGTTTTTT
NA,TRBV19,TRBJ2-1,few,CASSIGRGSYNEQFF,TGTGCCAGTAGTATAGGACGGGGCTCCTACAATGAGCAGTTCTTC